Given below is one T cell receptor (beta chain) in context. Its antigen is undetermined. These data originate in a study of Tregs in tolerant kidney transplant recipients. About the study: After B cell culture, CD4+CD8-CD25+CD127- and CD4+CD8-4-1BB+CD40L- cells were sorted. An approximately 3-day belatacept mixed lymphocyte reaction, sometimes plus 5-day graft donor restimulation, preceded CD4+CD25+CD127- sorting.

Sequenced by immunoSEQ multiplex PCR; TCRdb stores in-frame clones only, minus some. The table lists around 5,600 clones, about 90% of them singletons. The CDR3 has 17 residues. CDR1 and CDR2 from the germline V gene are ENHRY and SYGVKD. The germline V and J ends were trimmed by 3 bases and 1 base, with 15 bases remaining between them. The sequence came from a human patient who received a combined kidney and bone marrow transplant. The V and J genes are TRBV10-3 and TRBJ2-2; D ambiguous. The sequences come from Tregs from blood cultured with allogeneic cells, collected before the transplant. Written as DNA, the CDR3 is TGTGCCATCAGTGAAATACGGAACAGAGTGAACACCGGGGAGCTGTTTTTT. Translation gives CAISEIRNRVNTGELFF.